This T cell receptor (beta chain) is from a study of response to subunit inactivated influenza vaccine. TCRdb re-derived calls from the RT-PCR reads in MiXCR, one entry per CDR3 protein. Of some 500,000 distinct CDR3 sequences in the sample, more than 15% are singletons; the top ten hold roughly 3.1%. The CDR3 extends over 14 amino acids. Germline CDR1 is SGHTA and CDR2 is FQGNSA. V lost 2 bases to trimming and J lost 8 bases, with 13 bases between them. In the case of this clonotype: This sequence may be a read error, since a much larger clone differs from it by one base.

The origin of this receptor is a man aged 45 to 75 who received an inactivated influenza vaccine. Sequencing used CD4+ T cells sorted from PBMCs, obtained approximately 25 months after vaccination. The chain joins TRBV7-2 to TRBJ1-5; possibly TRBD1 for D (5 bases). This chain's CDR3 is CASSLQGRSKPQHF. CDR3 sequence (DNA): TGTGCCAGCAGCTTACAGGGCCGGAGTAAGCCCCAGCATTTT.